The next 15 T cell receptor beta chains were all read from a single sample in a study of Ad26.COV2.S vaccination and SARS-CoV-2 variants. Sample treatment: roughly 19 received Ad26.COV2.S at low or high dose, single or two shots; several received placebo; per-sample allocation not given. Material that was analyzed had been drawn on day 63 after the first vaccine or placebo injection. Here immunoSEQ multiplex PCR was the method, and the copy in TCRdb shows in-frame clones only, minus some. The sample gives hundreds of thousands of clones, 83% of which show up once; about 7.1% is in the top ten. The input for sequencing was peripheral blood, taken in a trial of Ad26.COV2.S vaccine versus placebo. Receptor source: a person aged 18 to 59 who received the Ad26.COV2.S COVID-19 vaccine or a placebo.

The chain is built from TRBV29-1 and TRBJ1-1; possibly TRBD1 for D (5 bases). CDR1 and CDR2 (germline): SQVTM, ANQGSEA. The CDR3 runs 12 residues. Trimming stripped 3 bases from V and 1 base from J, with 6 bases between. This chain's CDR3 is CSVDGGNTEAFF. The DNA of the CDR3 is TGCAGCGTTGACGGGGGGAACACTGAAGCTTTCTTT.

The gene calls are TRBV5-1 and TRBJ1-2, with TRBD1 as a possible D gene (6 bases). From germline, CDR1 is SGHRS and CDR2 YFSETQ. Trimming left V 4 bases short and J 7 bases short, with 23 bases between. This CDR3 is built from 16 residues. The CDR3 DNA sequence: TGCGCCAGCAGCCCCTATCCGTCAGGGGAAGTAGGTGGCTACACCTTC. This gives the protein CASSPYPSGEVGGYTF.

This sequence joins TRBV21-1 and TRBJ1-5; the D call in the table, TRBD1, was not verified against the DNA. TRBV21-1 is an annotated pseudogene. The CDR3 has 17 amino acids. In nucleotides, the CDR3 is TGTGCCAGCAGCAAAGTAAGGTTAAAGGGGAGCAATCAGCCCCAGCATTTT. Translated, it gives CASSKVRLKGSNQPQHF.

The chain links TRBV7-9 to TRBJ2-5; TRBD1 or TRBD2 may be the D gene (5 bases each). V dropped 1 base and J dropped 5 bases, with 20 bases sitting between them. The CDR3 has 17 amino acids. From germline, CDR1 is SEHNR and CDR2 FQNEAQ (reference sequence). Here the CDR3 reads CASSLGDGPGPRETQYF. DNA of the CDR3: TGTGCCAGCAGCTTAGGAGATGGCCCGGGACCGCGCGAGACCCAGTACTTC.

The chain is built from TRBV19 and TRBJ1-5, with 12 bases lining up with TRBD1. CDR1 and CDR2 (germline): LNHDA, SQIVND (reference sequence). V trimming: 5 bases; J trimming: 6 bases; junction bases outside the gene matches: 14. The CDR3 runs to 18 residues. This CDR3 is CASSSTYARDRGPQPQHF. DNA of the CDR3: TGTGCCAGTAGTTCAACATACGCCCGGGACAGGGGGCCTCAGCCCCAGCATTTT.

The CDR3 reads CAWSHGRAMGYTF. The CDR3 coding sequence is TGTGCCTGGAGCCACGGCAGGGCGATGGGCTACACCTTC. The chain links TRBV30 to TRBJ1-2; D is perhaps TRBD1 (5 bases). CDR3 size: 13 residues. Germline V gives CDR1 GTSNPN, CDR2 SVGIG (reference sequence). The V and J ends lost 3 bases and 8 bases respectively, with 16 bases between them.

The CDR3 coding sequence is TGTGCCAGCTCACGATCAGGCCTCTCTGGAAACACCATATATTTT. It yields the protein CASSRSGLSGNTIYF. The rearrangement uses TRBV18 and TRBJ1-3; D unclear. Germline V lookup: CDR1 KGHSH, CDR2 LQKENI. The CDR3 is 15 residues long. V lost 4 bases to trimming and J lost 0 bases, with 10 bases between them. Looking up the rest from reference TRBV18 and TRBJ1-3 gives the full variable domain: NAGVMQNPRHLVRRRGQEARLRCSPMKGHSHVYWYRQLPEEGLKFMVYLQKENIIDESGMPKERFSAEFPKEGPSILRIQQVVRGDSAAYFCASSRSGLSGNTIYFGEGSWLTVV.

This sequence joins TRBV29-1 and TRBJ1-5, with D tentatively TRBD1 (6 bases). Trimming took 8 bases from V and 7 from J, leaving 15 bases between them. There are 12 residues in the CDR3. Germline V gene data show CDR1 as SQVTM and CDR2 as ANQGSEA. This CDR3 reads CSTKHGGQPQHF. DNA for the CDR3: TGCAGCACCAAACATGGGGGCCAGCCCCAGCATTTT.

The rearrangement uses TRBV7-9 and TRBJ2-1; D gene ambiguous. The ends were cut back, 2 bases at V and 4 bases at J, with 9 bases in the middle. Per the germline V gene, CDR1 is SEHNR and CDR2 is FQNEAQ (reference sequence). The CDR3 is made up of 14 amino acids. The CDR3, as DNA: TGTGCCAGCAGCTTATTGGGCTTATACAATGAGCAGTTCTTC. Translation: CASSLLGLYNEQFF.

V usage is TRBV24-1 and J usage is TRBJ1-3; tentatively, D is TRBD1 (5 bases). Germline values: CDR1 KGHDR, CDR2 SFDVKD. CDR3 length: 17 residues. V lost 4 bases and J 1 base, leaving 16 bases between the germline ends. Here the CDR3 reads CATSDNDPWTSGNTIYF. The CDR3, as DNA: TGTGCCACCAGTGACAACGACCCTTGGACATCTGGAAACACCATATATTTT.

This sequence joins TRBV7-6 and TRBJ2-3; D call uncertain. Deletions cut 5 bases from V and 8 bases from J, with 20 bases between. CDR1 and CDR2 (germline): SGHVS, FNYEAQ. The length of the CDR3 is 15 residues. The CDR3 loop is CASSPSTLRWSTQYF. CDR3 nucleotides: TGTGCCAGCAGCCCGTCGACTCTTCGATGGTCTACGCAGTATTTT.

V usage is TRBV30 and J usage is TRBJ1-3; D might be TRBD1 (6 bases). V was cut by 5 bases and J by 4 bases, with 15 bases left in between. CDR1 and CDR2 from the germline V gene are GTSNPN and SVGIG (reference sequence). The CDR3 has 14 residues. The DNA for the CDR3 is TGTGCCTGGGCTAGAGCGGGGGCGGGAAACACCATATATTTT. It is translated as CAWARAGAGNTIYF.

The V gene is TRBV6-1, the J gene TRBJ1-6; D not certain. The germline V gene encodes CDR1 MNHNS and CDR2 SASEGT. Deletions cut 3 bases from V and 7 bases from J, with 10 bases between. The CDR3 is 14 residues long. CDR3 coding DNA: TGTGCCAGCAGTGAGATGACGATCAATTCACCCCTCCACTTT. Translation: CASSEMTINSPLHF.

The chain recombines TRBV9 with TRBJ2-3, with D possibly matching TRBD2 (6 bases). The CDR3 has 15 amino acids. V lost 0 bases to trimming and J lost 3 bases, with 11 bases between them. The germline CDR1 and CDR2 sequences are SGDLS and YYNGEE. The CDR3 DNA follows: TGTGCCAGCAGCGTAGTCGGTGGGAGGACAGATACGCAGTATTTT. Protein sequence: CASSVVGGRTDTQYF.

This chain connects TRBV4-3 to TRBJ2-5; tentatively, D is TRBD1 (6 bases). CDR3 size: 17 residues. Germline V gives CDR1 LGHNA, CDR2 YSLEER. V shed 1 base and J shed 5 bases, with 20 bases lying between them. This CDR3 is CASSQVPGSGGGETQYF. In nucleotides, the CDR3 is TGCGCCAGCAGCCAAGTTCCCGGTTCTGGGGGCGGTGAGACCCAGTACTTC.